Listed here are 25 T cell receptor beta chains from one sample, sequenced in a study of T cells in localized non-small cell lung cancer. The method was immunoSEQ multiplex PCR; TCRdb's version includes in-frame clones alone and lacks a portion of them. Of fewer than 20,000 clones listed, more than 65% are singletons. Sequences were derived from peripheral blood, sampled before any cancer treatment. The receptors here all came from a male donor older than 55 with stage I lung adenocarcinoma.

The chain combines TRBV19 with TRBJ2-7, with 7 bases matching TRBD1. V lost 3 bases and J lost 2; bases outside the gene matches: 4. The length of the CDR3 is 14 residues. CDR1 is LNHDA, CDR2 SQIVND, per germline (reference sequence). The CDR3 DNA reads TGTGCCAGTAGTATGAACAGGGGAGCCTACGAGCAGTACTTC. It encodes CASSMNRGAYEQYF.

The chain carries TRBV14 and TRBJ2-5; a weak D match, TRBD1 (5 bases). The CDR3 is 16 residues long. Trimming stripped 0 bases from V and 5 bases from J, with 16 bases between. Germline lookup yields CDR1 SGHDN and CDR2 FVKESK. The CDR3 region is CASSQERGRARETQYF. In DNA, the CDR3 is TGTGCCAGCAGCCAAGAGCGAGGCAGGGCGAGGGAGACCCAGTACTTC.

The chain joins TRBV7-3 to TRBJ1-2, with 8 bases aligning to TRBD1. V shed 5 bases, J shed 4 bases, and the junction held 15 bases outside the gene matches. Germline CDR1 reads SGHTA; CDR2 reads FQGTGA. This CDR3 comprises 17 residues. Here the CDR3 reads CASSQDPVTGTGYGYTF. The CDR3 DNA sequence: TGTGCCAGCAGCCAAGACCCCGTTACCGGGACAGGCTATGGCTACACCTTC.

This chain uses TRBV30 with TRBJ1-5, with 8 nucleotides matching TRBD1. The CDR3 is made up of 14 amino acids. Germline V CDR1 and CDR2: GTSNPN, SVGIG (reference sequence). Trimming took 1 base from V and 6 from J; bases not matched to a gene: 5. CDR3 bases: TGTGCCTGGAGTGCCACAGGGGGTGGTCAGCCCCAGCATTTT. This encodes CAWSATGGGQPQHF.

V is TRBV27 and J is TRBJ2-3; weak D call: TRBD1 (5 bases). The ends were cut back, 0 bases at V and 3 bases at J, with 10 bases in the middle. CDR3 length equals 15 residues. Germline-derived CDR1 and CDR2 are MNHEY and SMNVEV (reference sequence). CDR3 DNA sequence: TGTGCCAGCAGTTTATCATGGCCAGGGACAGATACGCAGTATTTT. Its protein product is CASSLSWPGTDTQYF.

The chain couples TRBV7-6 to TRBJ2-1, with D hard to call. Germline CDR1 is SGHVS and CDR2 is FNYEAQ. Trimming took 1 base from V and 10 from J, leaving 17 bases between them. The CDR3 runs 15 residues. DNA for the CDR3: TGTGCCAGCAGCTTAGAAGGGCCAGGAATTGGGGAGCAGTTCTTC. Translating it yields CASSLEGPGIGEQFF.

The V call is TRBV10-1, the J call TRBJ2-6, with 10 bases that match TRBD1. V lost 6 bases, J lost 1 base, and 6 bases stayed unmatched. This CDR3 contains 17 residues. The germline V gene has CDR1 WNHNN and CDR2 SYGVQD (reference sequence). The CDR3 loop is CASRRGTGDSGANVLTF. CDR3 bases: TGCGCCAGCAGGAGAGGGACAGGGGATTCTGGGGCCAACGTCCTGACTTTC.

The chain is built from TRBV5-1 and TRBJ1-2; possible D gene TRBD1, 5 bases. This CDR3 spans 13 amino acids. Germline lookup yields CDR1 SGHRS and CDR2 YFSETQ. V lost 7 bases and J 0 bases, leaving 10 bases between the germline ends. CDR3 region: CASQDTSNYGYTF. In DNA, the CDR3 is TGCGCCAGCCAGGACACTTCTAACTATGGCTACACCTTC.

The chain combines TRBV28 with TRBJ2-7; 7 bases are a match to TRBD2. The length of the CDR3 is 13 residues. The V and J ends lost 6 bases and 2 bases, in that order; junction bases with no gene match: 4. Germline CDR1 and CDR2: MDHEN and SYDVKM. The CDR3 here is CASRSGITYEQYF. As DNA, the CDR3 is TGTGCCAGCAGAAGCGGGATAACCTACGAGCAGTACTTC.

The chain combines TRBV7-6 with TRBJ2-1; 12 nucleotides align to TRBD2. Germline trimming cut 5 bases from V and 0 bases from J; bases unmatched to any gene: 8. Germline V gives CDR1 SGHVS, CDR2 FNYEAQ. The length of the CDR3 is 18 residues. CDR3 DNA: TGTGCCAGCAGCGGCACCGGGACTAGCGGGTCCTCCTACAATGAGCAGTTCTTC. This codes for CASSGTGTSGSSYNEQFF.

The chain is built from TRBV29-1 and TRBJ2-1; D is possibly TRBD1 (7 bases). Trimming shortened V by 4 bases and J by 7 bases, and 14 bases separated the two germline ends. This CDR3 has 13 residues. Germline V lookup: CDR1 SQVTM, CDR2 ANQGSEA. CDR3 DNA: TGCAGCGTTGTGGAGGGGGCGCGGAATGAGCAGTTCTTC. Its protein product is CSVVEGARNEQFF.

The CDR3, as DNA: TGCGCCAGCAGTGGGGCCCCGGGCGGGGCAAACACCGGGGAGCTGTTTTTT. This codes for CASSGAPGGANTGELFF. The chain employs TRBV10-1 and TRBJ2-2; D is perhaps TRBD2 (6 bases). The CDR3 has 17 amino acids. In germline, CDR1 is WNHNN, CDR2 SYGVQD (reference sequence). The V end lost 4 bases, the J end lost 2 bases, and 17 bases lay between the germline ends.

The chain combines TRBV11-2 with TRBJ1-4; 10 bases match TRBD1. This CDR3 region has 14 residues. J was trimmed by 13 bases and V by 5 bases; bases with no gene match: 10. CDR1 and CDR2 from the germline V gene are SGHAT and FQNNGV. The CDR3 DNA follows: TGTGCCAGCAGCCCGGGGACAGGGGCGGGAAGACTGTTTTTT. As protein: CASSPGTGAGRLFF.

The chain has TRBV7-6 and TRBJ2-1, with 12 bases aligning to TRBD1. The germline V gene has CDR1 SGHVS and CDR2 FNYEAQ. The V gene end was trimmed by 3 bases and the J gene end by 7 bases; junction bases not matched to a gene: 7. The CDR3 totals 16 residues. CDR3 DNA sequence: TGTGCCAGCAGCTTTGCGGGGACAGGGGGCAATAATGAGCAGTTCTTC. Its protein product is CASSFAGTGGNNEQFF.

The CDR3 DNA follows: TGTGCCAGCAGCTTAGTCTTAGCTTGGGAGCAGTACTTC. Protein product: CASSLVLAWEQYF. The chain uses TRBV7-8 and TRBJ2-7; no reliable D call. The germline CDR1 and CDR2 sequences are SGHVS and FQNEAQ. With 1 base removed from V and 7 bases from J, the gap between germline ends came to 11 bases. CDR3 length equals 13 residues.

The rearrangement joins TRBV7-6 to TRBJ2-1; 10 bases fit TRBD2. From germline, CDR1 is SGHVS and CDR2 FNYEAQ. The CDR3 sequence is 17 residues long. The V segment lost 5 bases and the J segment 0 bases; nucleotides outside the gene matches: 7. The CDR3 DNA reads as TGTGCCAGCAGCATAAGAAGCGGGGGGGACTCCTACAATGAGCAGTTCTTC. This encodes CASSIRSGGDSYNEQFF. Based on the CDR3 plus reference TRBV7-6 and TRBJ2-1, the full variable domain is GAGVSQSPRYKVTKRGQDVALRCDPISGHVSLYWYRQALGQGPEFLTYFNYEAQQDKSGLPNDRFSAERPEGSISTLTIQRTEQRDSAMYRCASSIRSGGDSYNEQFFGPGTRLTVL.

This clone was seen a single time. The V call is TRBV7-6, the J call TRBJ2-7; 12 bases are shared with TRBD2. With V trimmed by 3 bases and J by 2 bases, 5 bases remained unmatched. The CDR3 totals 16 residues. Germline V gene data show CDR1 as SGHVS and CDR2 as FNYEAQ. The CDR3 sequence: CASSLEGLAGPYEQYF. The CDR3 DNA reads TGTGCCAGCAGCTTGGAGGGACTAGCGGGCCCCTACGAGCAGTACTTC. The entire variable domain, with the rest obtained from reference TRBV7-6 and TRBJ2-7, is as follows: GAGVSQSPRYKVTKRGQDVALRCDPISGHVSLYWYRQALGQGPEFLTYFNYEAQQDKSGLPNDRFSAERPEGSISTLTIQRTEQRDSAMYRCASSLEGLAGPYEQYFGPGTRLTVT.

In this sample, this clone turned up once. The V gene is TRBV5-1, the J gene TRBJ2-5, with a tentative D call TRBD2 (6 bases). V lost 5 bases to trimming and J lost 5 bases, with 19 bases between them. Germline V gives CDR1 SGHRS, CDR2 YFSETQ. CDR3 length equals 15 residues. In nucleotides, the CDR3 is TGCGCCAGCAGTTTGAGGGCTAGCGAGAGGGAGACCCAGTACTTC. Protein: CASSLRASERETQYF.

The genes are TRBV28 and TRBJ2-5; D gene ambiguous. The ends were cut back, 6 bases at V and 5 bases at J, with 4 bases in the middle. The CDR3 spans 10 residues. The germline V gene has CDR1 MDHEN and CDR2 SYDVKM. The CDR3 loop is CASRGETQYF. The CDR3 DNA follows: TGTGCCAGCAGAGGGGAGACCCAGTACTTC.

This chain uses TRBV19 with TRBJ1-4, with D unclear. Trimming left V 5 bases short and J 4 bases short, with 2 bases between. Germline assignment: CDR1 LNHDA and CDR2 SQIVND (reference sequence). This CDR3 has 11 residues. CDR3 amino acids: CASSLNEKLFF. The DNA for the CDR3 is TGTGCCAGTAGTCTTAATGAAAAACTGTTTTTT.

The rearrangement uses TRBV5-8 and TRBJ2-1; 14 positions agree with TRBD2. Germline V CDR1 and CDR2: SGHTS, YDEGEE. CDR3 length: 18 residues. With V trimmed by 4 bases and J by 0 bases, 6 bases remained unmatched. CDR3 amino acids: CASSRGLAGVDSYNEQFF. The CDR3 DNA is TGTGCCAGCAGCCGGGGACTAGCGGGAGTTGACTCCTACAATGAGCAGTTCTTC.

This chain connects TRBV27 to TRBJ2-7; 12 bases align to TRBD2. The CDR3 has 13 residues. Germline V gene data show CDR1 as MNHEY and CDR2 as SMNVEV (reference sequence). CDR3 loop: CATGLAGTYEQYF. CDR3 DNA sequence: TGTGCAACAGGACTAGCGGGGACCTACGAGCAGTACTTC.

The chain couples TRBV18 to TRBJ2-5, with no clear D. This CDR3 spans 12 amino acids. CDR1 is KGHSH, CDR2 LQKENI, per germline. With 1 base removed from V and 4 bases from J, the gap between germline ends came to 4 bases. The CDR3 loop reads CASSPRGETQYF. The CDR3 DNA sequence: TGTGCCAGCTCACCACGTGGAGAGACCCAGTACTTC. The entire variable domain, with the rest obtained from reference TRBV18 and TRBJ2-5, is as follows: NAGVMQNPRHLVRRRGQEARLRCSPMKGHSHVYWYRQLPEEGLKFMVYLQKENIIDESGMPKERFSAEFPKEGPSILRIQQVVRGDSAAYFCASSPRGETQYFGPGTRLLVL.

Only a few counts were recorded for this clone. The gene calls are TRBV29-1 and TRBJ1-5; TRBD1 matches 11 bases. J lost 6 bases, V lost 4 bases, and 8 bases had no gene match. Germline CDR1 SQVTM, CDR2 ANQGSEA. This CDR3 has 15 residues. The CDR3 protein is CSVAGQGAGIQPQHF. DNA of the CDR3: TGCAGCGTTGCAGGACAGGGGGCCGGAATTCAGCCCCAGCATTTT. The variable domain in full, completed from reference TRBV29-1 and TRBJ1-5, reads SAVISQKPSRDICQRGTSLTIQCQVDSQVTMMFWYRQQPGQSLTLIATANQGSEATYESGFVIDKFPISRPNLTFSTLTVSNMSPEDSSIYLCSVAGQGAGIQPQHFGDGTRLSIL.

The chain has TRBV10-3 and TRBJ1-5, with D perhaps TRBD1 (6 bases). This CDR3 is 15 amino acids long. Germline values: CDR1 ENHRY, CDR2 SYGVKD. The V gene lost 3 bases and the J gene lost 5 bases, with 14 bases spanning the gap. The CDR3 is CAISEPGQEHQPQHF. CDR3 in DNA: TGTGCCATCAGTGAACCGGGACAAGAACATCAGCCCCAGCATTTT.